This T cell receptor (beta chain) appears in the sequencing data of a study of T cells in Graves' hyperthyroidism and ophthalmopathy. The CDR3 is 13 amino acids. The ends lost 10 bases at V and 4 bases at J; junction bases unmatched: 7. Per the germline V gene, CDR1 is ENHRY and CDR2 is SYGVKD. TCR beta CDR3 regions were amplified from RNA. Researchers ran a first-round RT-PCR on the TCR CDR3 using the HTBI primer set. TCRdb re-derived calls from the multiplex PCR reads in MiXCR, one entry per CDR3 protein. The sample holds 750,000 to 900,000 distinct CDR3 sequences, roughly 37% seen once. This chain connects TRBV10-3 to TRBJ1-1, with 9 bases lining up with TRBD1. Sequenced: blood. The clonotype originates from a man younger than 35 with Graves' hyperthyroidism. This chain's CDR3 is CATGTGRITEAFF. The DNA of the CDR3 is TGTGCCACCGGGACAGGGCGAATCACTGAAGCTTTCTTT.